These T cell receptor beta chains were read from a single sample in a study of CD8 T cells in ankylosing spondylitis. Using its own MiXCR run on the 5' RACE reads, TCRdb lists one record per CDR3 protein. The data contain a few hundred thousand distinct CDR3 sequences, more than 15% of them singletons. Sequenced input: blood, either unsorted or a sorted T cell fraction (not recorded which). Source of these receptors: a male donor with ankylosing spondylitis. The conserved cysteine and the conserved F or W are not part of the CDR3 here. Size is stated for part of the rows, as once, few or many counts, or as a class when the clone is expanded.

V gene,J gene,clone size,CDR3 protein
TRBV29-1,TRBJ2-1,.,SAILAGDQKRVF
TRBV6-2/TRBV6-3,TRBJ2-1,few,ASSLVGVGGQF
TRBV5-1,TRBJ1-1,many,ASSQDRGALNTEAF
TRBV20-1,TRBJ1-5,few,SANRDIEPQH
TRBV9,TRBJ1-5,.,ASSPDHGERHQPQH
TRBV30,TRBJ1-2,few,AWSVLGSYGYT
TRBV5-5,TRBJ2-7,.,ASSFGGRSSSYEQY
TRBV7-6,TRBJ2-7,few,ASSLKNHEQY
TRBV2,TRBJ1-5,.,ASSGQMSNQPQH
TRBV6-2/TRBV6-3,TRBJ1-2,few,ASSTQTGQGLGYT
TRBV6-2/TRBV6-3,TRBJ2-1,.,ASSSHLAGGPYNEQF
TRBV4-1,TRBJ2-3,.,ASSQGTSSTDTQY
TRBV5-1,TRBJ1-4,few,ASSLSRDGEKLF
TRBV3-1,TRBJ1-2,.,ASSQDSKGNYGYT
TRBV9,TRBJ1-1,few,ASSNMNTEAF
TRBV20-1,TRBJ2-5,few,SARDEAGFQETQY
TRBV6-2/TRBV6-3,TRBJ2-2,few,ASSSRRDYPRELF
TRBV25-1,TRBJ2-2,.,ASSDFGIGRTGELF
TRBV5-6,TRBJ1-6,.,ASSLTGSYSPLH
TRBV29-1,TRBJ2-1,many,SVPSSSGTSYNEQF
TRBV14,TRBJ1-1,few,ASSQAPGVAF
TRBV7-2,TRBJ2-2,.,ASSLAFGELF
TRBV20-1,TRBJ1-1,.,SAYRDMNTEAS
TRBV19,TRBJ2-3,.,ASRRGSPQTDTQY
TRBV11-2,TRBJ2-1,many,ASSLRAGDNNEQF
TRBV12-3/TRBV12-4,TRBJ1-6,many,ASTSGPGSPLH
TRBV5-1,TRBJ1-2,.,ASSRDTRNYGYT
TRBV5-1,TRBJ1-1,few,ASSGDRAKNTEAF
TRBV20-1,TRBJ2-2,few,SARDRRGRATGELF
TRBV7-2,TRBJ1-1,few,ASSLVGLMNTEAF
TRBV7-2,TRBJ2-7,few,ASSLESSGRAEQY
TRBV19,TRBJ2-4,.,ASGQRRGIQY
TRBV5-6,TRBJ1-1,few,ASSLDRSIEAF
TRBV30,TRBJ2-2,.,AWRGTSTGELF
TRBV11-2,TRBJ2-3,.,ASSLYRASGASTDTQY
TRBV5-1,TRBJ2-2,many,ASSLARVGTGELF